This TCR beta chain stems from a study of T cells after posttransplantation cyclophosphamide listed by TCRdb under 2016. In terms of the full investigation: The study tracked T cell repertoire reconstitution by TRB sequencing after myeloablative bone marrow transplantation using posttransplantation cyclophosphamide as GVHD prophylaxis. Antigen receptor sequencing covered samples from roughly 35 PTCy-treated patients and around 15 of their related bone marrow donors. Blood from every one of the 30 or so PTCy patients who had 1-year posttransplant specimens underwent TRB sequencing. In 3 patients, up to about 3 additional blood samples taken between 2 and 5.2 years after transplant also underwent TRB sequencing, as did pretransplant blood from several patients. TRA and TRB clonality were tightly correlated in several samples, so subsequent TCR analyses focused on TRB only. Public TRB sequences were checked against a database of over 3,500 sequences associated with responses to pathogens, tumor antigens, self-antigens and alloantigens. What the study reported, not specific to this receptor: The TRB repertoires of T cells infiltrating skin or the GI tract showed only limited overlap with the TRB repertoires found in blood. Across around 48 patients, recipient CMV seropositivity and CMV reactivation were highly associated with TRB clonality; PTCy diversity was similar to CNI/methotrexate controls. Donor-recipient similarity was low at 1-2 months but increased during the first year, and donor CD8+ memory clones often dominated later blood repertoires.

Notes on this clone: What antigen it recognizes has not been identified. Qualities for individual bases were not recorded, and no much larger clone is one base off.

The treatment or condition label of this sample denotes: high-dose cyclophosphamide on days +3 and +4 as single-agent GVHD prophylaxis. For conditioning, the PTCy patients got busulfan and fludarabine, then a related or unrelated marrow graft, followed by cyclophosphamide on days +3 and +4. The PTCy-treated patients were drawn from a prospective, multi-institutional clinical trial. Mononuclear cells from peripheral blood and bone marrow were separated by Ficoll-Hypaque density centrifugation and then cryopreserved. Genomic DNA was the input for TRB sequencing, which was run either with the immunoSEQ assay at survey resolution or with the hsTCRB kit. Processing in the source paper ran as follows. The immunoSEQ software was used for initial read processing, and the LymphoSeq R package was used for repertoire analyses. Clonality was calculated as 1 minus normalized Shannon entropy, and the Gini coefficient was also calculated for each TRB dataset. Phenotypes of unsorted samples were inferred by mapping TRB sequences from sorted subsets of the recipient or donor onto the same recipient's unsorted samples. Sourced from immuneACCESS, this table was stored by TCRdb with only in-frame sequences that have V and J called. A share of the clones is absent; for the studies checked, an unresolved V gene accounts for under half, and the remainder has no known explanation. V and J calls and clone size are those listed in that table; D and trimming were worked out from the DNA. The table for this sample lists 8,500 to 13,000 clones; 70% to 90% of them were counted only once. Of the sample, about 5.4% falls within the top ten clones.

The germline V gene encodes CDR1 ENHRY and CDR2 SYGVKD. The junction carries 11 bases between V and J, which are trimmed by 2 bases and 4 bases respectively. The CDR3 spans 14 residues, from the cysteine through the phenylalanine. The entry retains the CDR3 DNA only, 42 bases that are in frame from base 1. The receptor was isolated from a female patient aged 50 to 60 who received an allogeneic stem cell transplant from a related donor, was CMV-positive, and had no GVHD. Some T cells may have been brought in with the graft after a transplant. This receptor chain uses TRBV10-3 and TRBJ2-5; TRBD1 is a possible D gene, resting on 6 matching bases. The starting material was PBMCs, obtained after allogeneic stem cell transplant with posttransplant cyclophosphamide. The CDR3 region: CAISEGGSRETQYF. The nucleotides read TGTGCCATCAGTGAGGGGGGCAGTCGAGAGACCCAGTACTTC.